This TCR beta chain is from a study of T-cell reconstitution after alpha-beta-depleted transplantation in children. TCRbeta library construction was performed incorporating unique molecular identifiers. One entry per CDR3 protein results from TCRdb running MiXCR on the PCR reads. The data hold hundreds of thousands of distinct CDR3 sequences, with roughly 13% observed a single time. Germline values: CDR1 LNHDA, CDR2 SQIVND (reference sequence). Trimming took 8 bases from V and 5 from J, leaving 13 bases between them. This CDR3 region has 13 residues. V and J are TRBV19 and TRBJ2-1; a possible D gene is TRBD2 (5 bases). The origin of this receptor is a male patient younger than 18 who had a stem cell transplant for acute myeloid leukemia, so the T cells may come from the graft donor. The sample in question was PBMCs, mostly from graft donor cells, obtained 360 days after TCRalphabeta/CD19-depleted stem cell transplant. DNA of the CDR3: TGTGCCAGTGGCCCAGCTAGCCACAATGAGCAGTTCTTC. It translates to CASGPASHNEQFF. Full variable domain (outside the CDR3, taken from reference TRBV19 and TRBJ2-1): DGGITQSPKYLFRKEGQNVTLSCEQNLNHDAMYWYRQDPGQGLRLIYYSQIVNDFQKGDIAEGYSVSREKKESFPLTVTSAQKNPTAFYLCASGPASHNEQFFGPGTRLTVL.